This TCR beta chain originates from a study of neurological immune-mediated disorders. This clonotype appeared many times. What it binds is not known. An end of the junction does not agree with germline; a read error may underlie this. The germline V gene has CDR1 SGHDT and CDR2 YYEEEE. The length of the CDR3 is 12 residues. A total of 2 million PBMCs stored at -80 degrees C provided the unsorted libraries. Overall study results and limits: None of the CDR3 amino acid sequences in expanded clones turned up in more than one subject, which points to private repertoires in all groups. When grouped phylogenetically, the repertoires of 18 of the 34 multiple sclerosis patients fell together in one related-CDR3 cluster, which is a possible signature.

Synthesis of cDNA used 5'RACE (with 10-nucleotide random UMIs). TCRdb processed the 5' RACE reads anew with MiXCR; each CDR3 protein has one entry. The sample consists of 70,000 or so distinct CDR3 sequences, around 3% of them appearing once. This chain uses TRBV5-6 with TRBJ2-3; the match to TRBD2 covers 13 bases. Material for sequencing was PBMCs. The clonotype comes from a woman in her 50s with multiple sclerosis. CDR3 bases: TGTGCCAGCAGCGCCGGACTAGCGGGGGAAGATTTT. This gives the protein CASSAGLAGEDF.